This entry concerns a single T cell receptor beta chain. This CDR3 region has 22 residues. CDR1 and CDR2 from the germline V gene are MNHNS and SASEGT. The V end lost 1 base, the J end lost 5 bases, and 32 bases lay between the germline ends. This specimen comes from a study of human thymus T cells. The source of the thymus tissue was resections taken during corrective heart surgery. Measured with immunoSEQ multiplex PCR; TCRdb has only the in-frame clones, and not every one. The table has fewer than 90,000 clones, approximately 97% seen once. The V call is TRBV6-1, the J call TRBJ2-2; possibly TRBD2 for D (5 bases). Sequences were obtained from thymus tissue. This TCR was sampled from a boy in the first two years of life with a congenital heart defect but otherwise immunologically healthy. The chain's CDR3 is CASSEGGSLARDPACDTGELFF. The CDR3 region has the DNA TGTGCCAGCAGTGAAGGGGGATCGCTAGCCCGTGATCCGGCTTGCGATACCGGGGAGCTGTTTTTT.